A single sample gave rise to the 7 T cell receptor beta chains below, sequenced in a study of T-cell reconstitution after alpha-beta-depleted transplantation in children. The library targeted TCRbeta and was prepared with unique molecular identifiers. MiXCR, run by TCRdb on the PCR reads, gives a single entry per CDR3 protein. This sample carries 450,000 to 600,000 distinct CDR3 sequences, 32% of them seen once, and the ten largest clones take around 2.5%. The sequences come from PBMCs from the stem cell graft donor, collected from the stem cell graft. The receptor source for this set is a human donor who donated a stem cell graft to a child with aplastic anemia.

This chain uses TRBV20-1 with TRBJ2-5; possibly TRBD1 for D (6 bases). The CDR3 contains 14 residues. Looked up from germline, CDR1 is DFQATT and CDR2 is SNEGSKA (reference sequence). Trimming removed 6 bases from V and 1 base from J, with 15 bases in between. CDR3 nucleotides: TGCAGTGCCACCATGGGGGCGGGCCAAGAGACCCAGTACTTC. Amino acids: CSATMGAGQETQYF.

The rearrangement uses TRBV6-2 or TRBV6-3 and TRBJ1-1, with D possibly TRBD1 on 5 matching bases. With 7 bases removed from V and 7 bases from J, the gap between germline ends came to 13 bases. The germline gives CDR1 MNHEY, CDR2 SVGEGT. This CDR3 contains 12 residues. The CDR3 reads CASIRWGGEAFF. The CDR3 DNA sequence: TGTGCCAGCATCCGCTGGGGGGGTGAAGCTTTCTTT.

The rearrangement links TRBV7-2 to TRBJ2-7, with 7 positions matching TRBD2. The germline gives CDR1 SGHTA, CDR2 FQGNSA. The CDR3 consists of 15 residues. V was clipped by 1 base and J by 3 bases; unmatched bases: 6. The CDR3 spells CASSLVGGPGYEQYF. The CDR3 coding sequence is TGTGCCAGCAGCTTAGTGGGAGGGCCGGGCTACGAGCAGTACTTC.

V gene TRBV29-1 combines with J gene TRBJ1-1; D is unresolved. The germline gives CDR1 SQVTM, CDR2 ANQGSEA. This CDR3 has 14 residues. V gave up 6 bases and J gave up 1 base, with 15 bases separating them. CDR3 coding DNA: TGCAGCGTGGCCCCGGGCCTTTGGAACACTGAAGCTTTCTTT. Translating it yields CSVAPGLWNTEAFF.

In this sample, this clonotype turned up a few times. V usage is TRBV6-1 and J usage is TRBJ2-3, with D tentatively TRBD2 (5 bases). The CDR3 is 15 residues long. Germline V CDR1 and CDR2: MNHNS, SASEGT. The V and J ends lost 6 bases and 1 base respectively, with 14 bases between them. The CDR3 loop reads CASSRTRKGTDTQYF. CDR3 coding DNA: TGTGCCAGCAGCCGAACTAGAAAAGGCACAGATACGCAGTATTTT.

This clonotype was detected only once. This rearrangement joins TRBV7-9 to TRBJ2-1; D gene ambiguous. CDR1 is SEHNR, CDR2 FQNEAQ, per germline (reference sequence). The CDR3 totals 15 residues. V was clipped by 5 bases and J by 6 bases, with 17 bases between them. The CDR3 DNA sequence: TGTGCCAGCAGCCCCCCGCTAAGGGAAGCCAATGAGCAGTTCTTC. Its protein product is CASSPPLREANEQFF.

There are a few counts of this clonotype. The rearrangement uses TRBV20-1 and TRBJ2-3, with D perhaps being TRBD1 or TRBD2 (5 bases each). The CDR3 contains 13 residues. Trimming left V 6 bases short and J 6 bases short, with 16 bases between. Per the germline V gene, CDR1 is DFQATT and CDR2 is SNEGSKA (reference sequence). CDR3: CSAHPGASDTQYF. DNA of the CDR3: TGCAGTGCCCACCCCGGGGCCAGCGATACGCAGTATTTT.